What follows are 4 T cell receptor beta chains derived from one specimen sequenced in a study of blood T cells in healthy people across ages. Through a sample-barcoded 5' primer and a J-beta primer mix, a second PCR was run for about 6 to 11 cycles. TCRdb reanalysed the 5' RACE reads using MiXCR and keeps one entry per CDR3 protein. The profile shows 550,000 to 800,000 distinct CDR3 sequences, about 21% of them singletons. The sample comprised blood. Every receptor here comes from a man between 70 and 80 years old in good health.

With regard to this clonotype: One junction end disagrees with the germline gene, perhaps due to a read error. The genes are TRBV25-1 and TRBJ1-5; TRBD1 matches at 9 bases. Germline CDR1 reads MGHDK; CDR2 reads SYGVNS. The CDR3 has 14 amino acids. Written as DNA, the CDR3 is TGTGCCAGCAGGGGACAGGGCCGCAATCAGCCTCAGCATTTT. Protein product: CASRGQGRNQPQHF.

The chain couples TRBV7-8 to TRBJ2-5; a weak D match, TRBD2 (5 bases). TRBJ2-7 explains the end of the DNA better; the J call may be wrong. CDR1 is SGHVS, CDR2 FQNEAQ, per germline. The CDR3 has 15 amino acids. The CDR3 here is CASSLGIEGPYEQYF. The CDR3 DNA sequence: TGTGCCAGCAGCTTAGGAATCGAGGGTCCCTACGAGCAGTACTTC.

J is TRBJ2-7 and V is TRBV24-1; possible D gene TRBD1, 6 bases. The J call may be faulty, since TRBJ2-1 better matches the DNA end. The germline gives CDR1 KGHDR, CDR2 SFDVKD. The CDR3 consists of 13 residues. CDR3 sequence (DNA): TGTGCCACCAGTGATCTCGGACAGTTTGAGCAGTTCTTC. Its protein product is CATSDLGQFEQFF.

This clonotype was detected only a few times. This chain uses TRBV5-1 with TRBJ2-1, with 9 bases matching TRBD2. Germline V gene lookup returns CDR1 SGHRS and CDR2 YFSETQ. V trimming: 5 bases; J trimming: 3 bases; junction bases outside the gene matches: 3. This CDR3 spans 14 amino acids. The CDR3 DNA follows: TGCGCCAGCAGTTGGACTAGCGACTACAATGAGCAGTTCTTC. Translating it yields CASSWTSDYNEQFF.